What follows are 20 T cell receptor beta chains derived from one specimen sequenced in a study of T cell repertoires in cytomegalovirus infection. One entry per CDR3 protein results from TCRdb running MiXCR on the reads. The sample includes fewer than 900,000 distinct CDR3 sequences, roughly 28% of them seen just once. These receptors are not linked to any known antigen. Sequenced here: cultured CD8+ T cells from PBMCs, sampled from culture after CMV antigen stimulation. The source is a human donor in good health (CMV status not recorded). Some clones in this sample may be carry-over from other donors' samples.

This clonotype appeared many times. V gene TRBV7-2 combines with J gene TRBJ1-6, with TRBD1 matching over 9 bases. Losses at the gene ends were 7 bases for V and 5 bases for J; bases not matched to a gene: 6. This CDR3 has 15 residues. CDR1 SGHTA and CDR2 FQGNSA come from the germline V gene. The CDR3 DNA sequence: TGTGCCAGCAACCCATGGACAGGGGATAATTCACCCCTCCACTTT. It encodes CASNPWTGDNSPLHF.

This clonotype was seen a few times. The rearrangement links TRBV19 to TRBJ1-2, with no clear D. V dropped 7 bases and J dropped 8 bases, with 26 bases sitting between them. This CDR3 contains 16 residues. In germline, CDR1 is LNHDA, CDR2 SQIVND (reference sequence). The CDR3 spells CASTSRPQYHRGGYTF. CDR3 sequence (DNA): TGTGCCAGTACCTCGCGGCCTCAATACCACCGAGGGGGCTACACCTTC.

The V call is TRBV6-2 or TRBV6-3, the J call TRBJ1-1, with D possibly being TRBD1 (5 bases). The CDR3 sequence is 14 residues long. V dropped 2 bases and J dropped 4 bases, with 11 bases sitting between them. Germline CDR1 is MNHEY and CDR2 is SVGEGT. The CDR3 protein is CASSYRGESTEAFF. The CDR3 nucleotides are TGTGCCAGCAGTTACAGGGGAGAGAGCACTGAAGCTTTCTTT.

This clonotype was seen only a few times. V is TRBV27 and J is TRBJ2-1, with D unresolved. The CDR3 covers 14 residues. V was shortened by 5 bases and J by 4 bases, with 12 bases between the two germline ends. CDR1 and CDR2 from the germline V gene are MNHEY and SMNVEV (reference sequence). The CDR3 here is CASSPMDQYNEQFF. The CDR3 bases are TGTGCCAGCAGTCCGATGGACCAGTACAATGAGCAGTTCTTC.

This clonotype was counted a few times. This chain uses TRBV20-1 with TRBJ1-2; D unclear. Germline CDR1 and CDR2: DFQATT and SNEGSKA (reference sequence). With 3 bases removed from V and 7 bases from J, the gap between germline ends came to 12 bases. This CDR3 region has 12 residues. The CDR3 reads CSASSRATGYTF. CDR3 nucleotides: TGCAGTGCTAGCTCCCGGGCCACTGGCTACACCTTC.

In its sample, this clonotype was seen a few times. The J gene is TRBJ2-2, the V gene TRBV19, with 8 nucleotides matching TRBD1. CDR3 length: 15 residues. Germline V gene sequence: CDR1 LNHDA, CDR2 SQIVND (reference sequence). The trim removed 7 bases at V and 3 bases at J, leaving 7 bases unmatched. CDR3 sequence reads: CASTPGTGYTGELFF. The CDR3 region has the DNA TGTGCCAGTACCCCCGGGACAGGATACACCGGGGAGCTGTTTTTT.

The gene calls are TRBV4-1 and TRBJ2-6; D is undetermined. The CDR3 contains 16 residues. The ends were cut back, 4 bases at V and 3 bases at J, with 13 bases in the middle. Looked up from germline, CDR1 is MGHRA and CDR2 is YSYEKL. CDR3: CASSLQAGDGANVLTF. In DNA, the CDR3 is TGCGCCAGCAGCCTACAAGCTGGGGATGGGGCCAACGTCCTGACTTTC.

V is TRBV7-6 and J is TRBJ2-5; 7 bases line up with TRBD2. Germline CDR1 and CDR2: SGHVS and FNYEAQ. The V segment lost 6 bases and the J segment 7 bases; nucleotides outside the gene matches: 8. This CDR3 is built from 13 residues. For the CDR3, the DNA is TGTGCCAGCAGACCTAGCGGTGAGGGGACCCAGTACTTC. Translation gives CASRPSGEGTQYF.

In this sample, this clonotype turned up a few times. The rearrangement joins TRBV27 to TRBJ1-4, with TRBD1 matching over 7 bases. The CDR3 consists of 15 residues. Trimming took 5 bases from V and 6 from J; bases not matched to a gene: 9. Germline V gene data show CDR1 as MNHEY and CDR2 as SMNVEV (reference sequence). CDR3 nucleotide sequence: TGTGCCAGCAGTCCCTCTTGGACAGGTCATGAAAAACTGTTTTTT. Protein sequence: CASSPSWTGHEKLFF.

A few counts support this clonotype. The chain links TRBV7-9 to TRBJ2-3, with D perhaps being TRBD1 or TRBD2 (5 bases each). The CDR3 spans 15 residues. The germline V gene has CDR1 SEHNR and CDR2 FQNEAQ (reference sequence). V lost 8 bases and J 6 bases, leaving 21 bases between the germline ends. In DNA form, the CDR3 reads TGTGCCAGCGGCGGACCACCGGGGCGGTCGGATACGCAGTATTTT. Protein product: CASGGPPGRSDTQYF. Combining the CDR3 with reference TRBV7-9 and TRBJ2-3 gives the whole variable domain DTGVSQNPRHKITKRGQNVTFRCDPISEHNRLYWYRQTLGQGPEFLTYFQNEAQLEKSRLLSDRFSAERPKGSFSTLEIQRTEQGDSAMYLCASGGPPGRSDTQYFGPGTRLTVL.

The CDR3 sequence is CSARDTISNEQFF. In DNA form, the CDR3 reads TGCAGTGCCCGGGACACCATATCCAATGAGCAGTTCTTC. V usage is TRBV20-1 and J usage is TRBJ2-1; possible D gene TRBD1, 6 bases. CDR1 and CDR2 (germline): DFQATT, SNEGSKA (reference sequence). The CDR3 covers 13 residues. With 6 bases removed from V and 6 bases from J, the gap between germline ends came to 15 bases.

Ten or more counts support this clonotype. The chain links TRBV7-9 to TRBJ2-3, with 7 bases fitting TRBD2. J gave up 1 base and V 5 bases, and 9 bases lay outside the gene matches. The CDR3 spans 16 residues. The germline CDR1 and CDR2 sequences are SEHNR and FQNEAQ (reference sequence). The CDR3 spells CASSPRAGWGTDTQYF. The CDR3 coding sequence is TGTGCCAGCAGCCCTCGAGCGGGGTGGGGCACAGATACGCAGTATTTT.

CDR3 DNA: TGTGCCAGCAGCCATGCTAGAACCCCCTACGAGCAGTACTTC. It yields the protein CASSHARTPYEQYF. The chain recombines TRBV3-1 with TRBJ2-7; D remains ambiguous. The CDR3 has 14 amino acids. Germline V gene data show CDR1 as LGHDT and CDR2 as YNNKEL (reference sequence). The V end was cut by 3 bases, the J end by 2 bases, with 11 bases between.

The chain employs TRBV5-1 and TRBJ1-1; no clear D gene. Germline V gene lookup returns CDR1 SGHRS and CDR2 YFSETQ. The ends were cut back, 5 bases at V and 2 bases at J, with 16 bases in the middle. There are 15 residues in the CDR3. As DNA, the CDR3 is TGCGCCAGCAGGGGATTAATAATGGGAAACACTGAAGCTTTCTTT. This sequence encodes CASRGLIMGNTEAFF.

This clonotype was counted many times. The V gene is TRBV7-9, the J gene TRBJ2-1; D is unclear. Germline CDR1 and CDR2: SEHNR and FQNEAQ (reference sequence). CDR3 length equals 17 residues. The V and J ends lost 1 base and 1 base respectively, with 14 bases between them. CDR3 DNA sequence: TGTGCCAGCAGCTTAGGCCAAAGGACCTGGTCCTACAATGAGCAGTTCTTC. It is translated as CASSLGQRTWSYNEQFF.

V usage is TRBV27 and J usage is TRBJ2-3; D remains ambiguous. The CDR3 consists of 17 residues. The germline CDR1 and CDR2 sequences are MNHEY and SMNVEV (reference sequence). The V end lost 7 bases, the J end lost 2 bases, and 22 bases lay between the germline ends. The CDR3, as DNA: TGTGCCAGCACCTTCATTGGGGTTAACGCCTTCACAGATACGCAGTATTTT. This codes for CASTFIGVNAFTDTQYF.

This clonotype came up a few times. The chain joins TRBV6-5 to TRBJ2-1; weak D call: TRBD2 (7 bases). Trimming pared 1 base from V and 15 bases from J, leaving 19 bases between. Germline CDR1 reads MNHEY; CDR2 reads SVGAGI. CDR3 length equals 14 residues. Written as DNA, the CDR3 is TGTGCCAGCAGTTACTTGGCGGGGGCCCCTCCGGCGTTCTTC. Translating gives CASSYLAGAPPAFF.

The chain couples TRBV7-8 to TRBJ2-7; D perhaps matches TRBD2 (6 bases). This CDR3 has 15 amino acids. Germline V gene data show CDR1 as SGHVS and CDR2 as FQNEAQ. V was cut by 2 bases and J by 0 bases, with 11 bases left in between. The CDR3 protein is CASSLWRGRSYEQYV. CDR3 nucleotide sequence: TGTGCCAGCAGCTTATGGCGGGGTCGCTCCTACGAGCAGTACGTC.

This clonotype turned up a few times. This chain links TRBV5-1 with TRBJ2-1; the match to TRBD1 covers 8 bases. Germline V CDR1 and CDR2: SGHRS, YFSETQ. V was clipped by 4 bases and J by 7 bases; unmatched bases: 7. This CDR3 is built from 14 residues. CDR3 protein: CASSRDRSRNEQFF. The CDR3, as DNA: TGCGCCAGCAGCAGGGACAGGTCGAGGAATGAGCAGTTCTTC.

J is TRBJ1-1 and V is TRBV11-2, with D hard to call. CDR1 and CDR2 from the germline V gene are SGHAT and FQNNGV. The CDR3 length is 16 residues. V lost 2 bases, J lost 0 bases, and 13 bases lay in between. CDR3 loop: CASSLFGKAVNTEAFF. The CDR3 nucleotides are TGTGCCAGCAGCTTATTCGGTAAAGCAGTGAACACTGAAGCTTTCTTT.